This is a list of T cell receptor beta chains from one sample in a study of cytomegalovirus exposure and HLA in healthy donors. Sequenced by immunoSEQ multiplex PCR; TCRdb stores in-frame clones only, minus some. The data show 150,000 or so clones, approximately 73% seen once. Source material: PBMCs. The receptors stem from a woman aged 18-29 years in good health and CMV-seronegative. Each CDR3 is given with its conserved first and last residue. Each record gives: CDR3 DNA, CDR3 protein, J gene, D gene, V gene. A D gene is named only where the DNA matches it firmly.

cdr3_nt: TGTGCCAGCAGTGAACTCCCATCCACCACAGATACGCAGTATTTT
cdr3_aa: CASSELPSTTDTQYF
j_call: TRBJ2-3
d_call: NA
v_call: TRBV6-4

cdr3_nt: TGTGCCAGCAGCTTAGGGGGCTTGGGTAATTCACCCCTCCACTTT
cdr3_aa: CASSLGGLGNSPLHF
j_call: TRBJ1-6
d_call: NA
v_call: TRBV7-6

cdr3_nt: TGTGCCAGCAGCGGGACTAGCGGGAGTACCCAAGAGACCCAGTACTTC
cdr3_aa: CASSGTSGSTQETQYF
j_call: TRBJ2-5
d_call: TRBD2
v_call: TRBV11-2

cdr3_nt: TGTGCCAGCAGATCGCTAGCGGGAGGGGTCAATGAGCAGTTCTTC
cdr3_aa: CASRSLAGGVNEQFF
j_call: TRBJ2-1
d_call: TRBD2
v_call: TRBV11-3

cdr3_nt: TGTGCCATCAGTACCATGACAGGGAGGACTGAAGCTTTCTTT
cdr3_aa: CAISTMTGRTEAFF
j_call: TRBJ1-1
d_call: TRBD1
v_call: TRBV10-3

cdr3_nt: TGTGCCAGCTCACCAGCGGGGGAAGAGACCCAGTACTTC
cdr3_aa: CASSPAGEETQYF
j_call: TRBJ2-5
d_call: TRBD2
v_call: TRBV18

cdr3_nt: TGTGCCAGCAGCTTGGTGCAGGGAAAAGCCGGGGAGCTGTTTTTT
cdr3_aa: CASSLVQGKAGELFF
j_call: TRBJ2-2
d_call: NA
v_call: TRBV5-5

cdr3_nt: TGTGCCACCAGCCCCCCGCTAGGGAACACTGAAGCTTTCTTT
cdr3_aa: CATSPPLGNTEAFF
j_call: TRBJ1-1
d_call: NA
v_call: TRBV15

cdr3_nt: TGTGCCAGTGGATCGGCGGGAGGATCCAATGAGCAGTTCTTC
cdr3_aa: CASGSAGGSNEQFF
j_call: TRBJ2-1
d_call: TRBD2
v_call: TRBV19

cdr3_nt: TGTGCCAGCAGCCCAACCGACAGGGGGTGGTTTAGGAGCGGCTACACCTTC
cdr3_aa: CASSPTDRGWFRSGYTF
j_call: TRBJ1-2
d_call: TRBD1
v_call: TRBV7-9